These 15 T cell receptor beta chains were all obtained from the same sample, sequenced in a study of T cell responses to AZD1222 COVID-19 vaccine. The repertoire was sequenced with immunoSEQ multiplex PCR; TCRdb's copy has only in-frame clones and lacks some. The sample consists of some 150,000 clones, 85% to 95% of them appearing once. This sample comprised peripheral blood, obtained on day 0 of AZD1222 vaccination. The source is an adult in good health.

V is TRBV7-2 and J is TRBJ2-3; D remains unclear. The length of the CDR3 is 15 residues. Germline CDR1 reads SGHTA; CDR2 reads FQGNSA. Trimming stripped 1 base from V and 5 bases from J, with 13 bases between. The CDR3 protein is CASSLVAGSKDTQYF. DNA for the CDR3: TGTGCCAGCAGCTTAGTTGCCGGGTCCAAAGATACGCAGTATTTT.

This clone has a handful of counts. This chain connects TRBV28 to TRBJ2-3; D not resolved. This CDR3 region has 12 residues. Germline lookup yields CDR1 MDHEN and CDR2 SYDVKM. The V and J ends lost 5 bases and 6 bases respectively, with 9 bases between them. The CDR3 nucleotides read TGTGCCAGCAGTCCCCGGGTGGATACGCAGTATTTT. It yields the protein CASSPRVDTQYF.

The rearrangement joins TRBV6-5 to TRBJ1-1; D is possibly TRBD1 (6 bases). CDR3 size: 15 residues. V lost 0 bases and J 7 bases, leaving 15 bases between the germline ends. Looked up from germline, CDR1 is MNHEY and CDR2 is SVGAGI. The CDR3: CASSYSRGGHYEAFF. DNA of the CDR3: TGTGCCAGCAGTTACTCGAGGGGGGGACATTATGAAGCTTTCTTT.

The rearrangement uses TRBV18 and TRBJ2-3; D is perhaps TRBD1 (6 bases). Germline assignment: CDR1 KGHSH and CDR2 LQKENI. The CDR3 spans 15 residues. The V end was cut by 5 bases, the J end by 0 bases, with 12 bases between. The CDR3 is CASSDRLGSTDTQYF. The CDR3 DNA follows: TGTGCCAGCTCAGACAGGCTCGGTAGCACAGATACGCAGTATTTT.

V is TRBV4-3 and J is TRBJ2-6; the match to TRBD2 covers 14 bases. CDR1 and CDR2 (germline): LGHNA, YSLEER. V dropped 2 bases and J dropped 3; count of bases not matched to a gene: 15. The CDR3 is 22 amino acids. CDR3 DNA: TGCGCCAGCAGCCAAAACTACTTTTCGGGACTAGCGGGAGCGAGTGGGGCCAACGTCCTGACTTTC. Its translation is CASSQNYFSGLAGASGANVLTF.

J is TRBJ1-2 and V is TRBV13; D is perhaps TRBD1 (6 bases). V was clipped by 4 bases and J by 0 bases, with 12 bases between them. CDR1 and CDR2 from the germline V gene are PRHDT and FYEKMQ (reference sequence). This CDR3 has 15 residues. CDR3 sequence: CASSSSDRTNYGYTF. The DNA of the CDR3 is TGTGCCAGCAGCTCCTCCGACAGGACTAACTATGGCTACACCTTC.

The chain recombines TRBV27 with TRBJ2-7; TRBD2 agrees at 7 bases. CDR3 size: 14 residues. V dropped 2 bases and J dropped 7; count of bases not matched to a gene: 8. Germline V CDR1 and CDR2: MNHEY, SMNVEV (reference sequence). The CDR3 bases are TGTGCCAGCAGTTTACCGGCGGGAGCTGGTGAGCAGTACTTC. This sequence encodes CASSLPAGAGEQYF.

V and J are TRBV6-5 and TRBJ1-2, with D perhaps matching TRBD1 (5 bases). V gave up 0 bases and J gave up 3 bases, with 14 bases separating them. CDR1 is MNHEY and CDR2 is SVGAGI in the germline V gene. This CDR3 region has 16 residues. The CDR3 bases are TGTGCCAGCAGTTACTCGGTAGACAGATCGGACTATGGCTACACCTTC. As protein: CASSYSVDRSDYGYTF.

The table lists this clone with a few counts. CDR3 loop: CASSQGARWTGELFF. CDR3 bases: TGTGCCAGCAGCCAGGGGGCGCGGTGGACCGGGGAGCTGTTTTTT. The rearrangement uses TRBV27 and TRBJ2-2, with 8 bases aligning to TRBD1. This CDR3 comprises 15 residues. In germline, CDR1 is MNHEY, CDR2 SMNVEV (reference sequence). V gave up 6 bases and J gave up 5 bases; unmatched junction bases: 8.

This clone was observed a single time. This rearrangement joins TRBV15 to TRBJ1-4; a possible D gene is TRBD1 (6 bases). The CDR3 is made up of 16 amino acids. Between the trimmed V and J ends, which lost 3 bases and 4 bases, there was a span of 15 bases. Germline V gene lookup returns CDR1 LNHNV and CDR2 YYDKDF (reference sequence). The CDR3 is CATSRAPGAINEKLFF. CDR3 coding DNA: TGTGCCACCAGCAGGGCTCCGGGGGCCATTAATGAAAAACTGTTTTTT.

The chain employs TRBV12-3 or TRBV12-4 and TRBJ1-6, with no clear D. The length of the CDR3 is 13 residues. V dropped 6 bases and J dropped 7 bases, with 10 bases sitting between them. The CDR3 DNA is TGTGCCAGCAGCACCGCGGGGAATTCACCCCTCCACTTT. Its protein product is CASSTAGNSPLHF.

The V and J genes are TRBV7-9 and TRBJ1-1; D ambiguous. The CDR3 totals 12 residues. The germline gives CDR1 SEHNR, CDR2 FQNEAQ (reference sequence). V was pared by 4 bases and J by 4 bases, with 7 bases between. The CDR3 DNA reads TGTGCCAGCAGCTGGCGACTCACTGAAGCTTTCTTT. It encodes CASSWRLTEAFF. Using reference TRBV7-9 and TRBJ1-1 for the parts outside the CDR3, the full variable domain is DTGVSQNPRHKITKRGQNVTFRCDPISEHNRLYWYRQTLGQGPEFLTYFQNEAQLEKSRLLSDRFSAERPKGSFSTLEIQRTEQGDSAMYLCASSWRLTEAFFGQGTRLTVV.

The genes are TRBV28 and TRBJ2-5; 7 bases agree with TRBD2. V gave up 3 bases and J gave up 5 bases; unmatched junction bases: 6. CDR1 MDHEN and CDR2 SYDVKM come from the germline V gene. The CDR3 has 14 amino acids. The CDR3 loop is CASSFPGGSETQYF. CDR3 sequence (DNA): TGTGCCAGCAGTTTCCCAGGCGGGAGCGAGACCCAGTACTTC.

The chain combines TRBV7-9 with TRBJ2-7; D uncertain. CDR3 length: 12 residues. Trimming stripped 4 bases from V and 3 bases from J, with 7 bases between. Looked up from germline, CDR1 is SEHNR and CDR2 is FQNEAQ (reference sequence). CDR3 sequence (DNA): TGTGCCAGCAGCTCAGACCGCTACGAGCAGTACTTC. Protein product: CASSSDRYEQYF. Complete variable domain (other parts from reference TRBV7-9 and TRBJ2-7): DTGVSQNPRHKITKRGQNVTFRCDPISEHNRLYWYRQTLGQGPEFLTYFQNEAQLEKSRLLSDRFSAERPKGSFSTLEIQRTEQGDSAMYLCASSSDRYEQYFGPGTRLTVT.

This rearrangement joins TRBV6-1 to TRBJ1-6; perhaps TRBD1 as D (5 bases). This CDR3 contains 16 residues. CDR1 MNHNS and CDR2 SASEGT come from the germline V gene. Trimming cost V 4 bases and J 2 bases, with 12 bases left between them. CDR3 amino acids: CASSATAAPYNSPLHF. As DNA, the CDR3 is TGTGCCAGCAGTGCGACAGCTGCTCCCTATAATTCACCCCTCCACTTT.